This record concerns one TCR beta chain sequence. This clone has only a few counts. Its antigen target is currently unknown. Base qualities are not at hand, and no much larger clone is one base apart. The cohort consisted of fewer than 700 healthy bone marrow donors. At the time of sampling, all cohort members were nominally healthy, though unrecorded immune exposures were likely present. The donor was CMV seronegative and was included in the group of a few hundred seronegative cohort members. Every donor gave a peripheral blood sample, and the peripheral blood mononuclear cells from that sample were used for TCR beta sequencing. The Qiagen DNeasy Blood Extraction Kit was used to extract genomic DNA from the blood cell samples. To prepare the library, the immunoSEQ multiplex PCR assay was applied. For the multiplex PCR, a mixture combining 60 forward primers for TCR Vbeta segments and 13 reverse primers for TCR Jbeta segments was used. A multiplex PCR assay on genomic DNA amplified the CDR3 region of rearranged TCR beta genes. Amplified TCR beta libraries were sequenced as 87-base-pair reads on the Illumina HiSeq System. On the authors' methods: A later analysis tallied 80 million to 95 million unique TCR beta chains across the approximately 670 repertoires, and about 12 million of those chains were shared by two or more donors. To remove PCR and sequencing errors, raw reads were error-corrected and collapsed into unique sequences using a nearest-neighbor algorithm that merged closely related sequences. CDR3 sequences were aligned to IMGT reference sequences to assign V, D and J gene segments. For a sequence to be retained, a match of at least six nucleotides to both a V gene segment and a J gene segment was required. Rearrangements were classified as productive when the CDR3 lacked stop codons and remained in frame with V and J, and all other rearrangements were classified as non-productive. CDR3 was defined by IMGT convention, running from the second conserved V-encoded cysteine to the conserved J-encoded phenylalanine. In an earlier analysis of approximately 500 of the donors, sequences lacking an unambiguous match to a single V gene segment were excluded. An earlier analysis of roughly 590 of the donors called V segments functional above 56.7% productive rearrangements and segregating when the between-donor standard deviation exceeded 5%. A statistical classification framework was developed to diagnose cytomegalovirus status using the catalog of TCR beta chain sequences. In a later analysis, TCR nucleotide sequences were compared against IMGT/GENE-DB human TR gene sequences so that V and J genes could be assigned. The TCRdist pipeline was used in a later analysis to assign CDR3 sequences and most-parsimonious VDJ recombination scenarios. A later analysis defined each TCR beta chain by its CDR3 amino acid sequence plus V-gene family, and excluded reads lacking a unique V-gene family. A later analysis removed roughly 590 highly shared, low-generation-probability nucleotide sequences to deal with suspected cross-contamination and a sequencing artifact. For each public chain, a later analysis derived a clonal expansion index from normalized ranks of inferred template counts within each repertoire. A later analysis computed generation probabilities with a VDJ recombination model fitted to out-of-frame rearrangements, and checked the results against IGoR. In a later analysis, hypergeometric tests were used to score TCR-TCR, TCR-HLA and TCR-CMV co-occurrence, with a repertoire-size bias correction applied to TCR pairs. False discovery rates were estimated in a later analysis by permuting HLA or CMV assignments 20 times. A later analysis grouped co-occurring TCRs with DBSCAN, adding TCRdist sequence similarity when clustering within HLA-allele-positive subsets. For co-occurrence clustering, repertoires with fewer than 30,000 or more than 120,000 public chains were excluded, along with roughly 5 repertoires with anomalous nucleotide sharing. Here the immuneACCESS table is served through TCRdb, limited to in-frame sequences with V and J called. Missing clones are a known gap in these copies; in checked studies unresolved V genes cover under half, and the rest lacks a known reason. Clonal size and the V and J genes are those of that table, whereas D and trimming came from the DNA. Recorded for this sample are under 95,000 clones; around 8% of them occurred a single time. The top ten clones comprise about 2.1% of the sample.

This sample was included in a study of cytomegalovirus exposure and HLA in healthy donors (dated by TCRdb to about 2017). For the wider study: In an earlier analysis of roughly 500 of the donors, 276 Gb of sequence data and some 100 million unique TCR beta sequences from some 170 million T cells were reported. Both class I and class II loci were covered by HLA typing, at four-digit resolution. Roughly five DR-DQ haplotypes were handled as single units for association and clustering because linkage in the cohort was strong. Typing coverage varied by locus: roughly 620-640 donors for A, B, C, DRB1 and DQB1; 522 for DQA1; over 600 for DPA1; approximately 450 for DPB1. The genetic ancestry cluster associated with self-reported Caucasian donors included about four fifths of the approximately 410 genotyped donors. The study aimed to test whether signatures of past pathogen exposure could be identified by cataloging public T cell receptors. A later genetic analysis took genome-wide SNP genotypes for 398 of the 666 donors and used that subset as a discovery cohort. High-throughput TCR immunosequencing, statistical association of individual TCRs with disease status, and machine learning were combined to predict cytomegalovirus infection status. A later analysis re-analyzed previously published TCR beta repertoires from 666 donors and added high-resolution HLA genotyping to study TCR occurrence patterns. Among 398 genotyped donors of the cohort, an average of around 240,000 unique TCR beta nucleotide sequences was sequenced per donor, of which approximately 19% were non-productive. The study used immunosequencing to profile the T cell repertoires of 670 or so subjects and linked those repertoires to cytomegalovirus serostatus. To decide whether each TCR beta V gene segment behaved as functional or pseudogenic, an earlier analysis of some 570 of the donors relied on high-throughput TCR beta sequencing. A separate validation cohort of over 95 different subjects was used in addition to the roughly 640-subject first cohort. About 300 gigabases of sequencing data and approximately 93 million unique TCR sequences were included in an early release covering roughly 600 HLA-typed donors. Every discovery cohort repertoire had been produced on one sequencing platform. Rather than using new phenotypic data, the later analysis identified candidate immune exposures from TCR beta sequences and from how often those sequences occurred across donors. Donor age, sex, ethnicity and CMV serostatus were compiled together with the repertoire data. Beyond this particular receptor, the publication reports: In this cohort, only TCR beta chains were sequenced, and detectable features were limited by the absence of alpha or paired-chain data. An earlier analysis of around 600 of the donors showed that most TCR beta V segments appeared in productive rearrangements either about 90% or about 30% of the time, which broadly matched IMGT annotations. Across donors, most TCR sequences were observed very rarely, whereas some public TCRs were present in many individuals. A later analysis found that most CMV-associated TCR beta chains appeared HLA-restricted, with HLA associations seemingly driven largely by CMV exposure. According to a later genetic analysis, donors in an Asian-associated ancestry cluster had fewer N-insertions in productive TCRs than the approximately 700-donor mean. Sequencing depth was assumed to be roughly uniform across donors in the presence/absence analyses, though that assumption may not hold. A later genetic analysis associated a missense DCLRE1C variant with V-gene and J-gene trimming of TCR beta chains, and an independent cohort replicated the association. Compared with equally common non-associated chains, HLA-associated TCR beta chains in a later analysis were more clonally expanded and had lower generation probabilities. Because HLA typing was missing for some donors at each locus, association tests included only the typed subset. The authors suggested that the approach could potentially be generalized to other disease states and immunological phenotypes. Immune exposure information for the cohort was limited to CMV serostatus. The earlier analysis of fewer than 750 of the donors excluded approximately 17 rarely observed V segments, including chromosome 9 orphons, because counts were too low. A further reported finding was that TCR beta sequences accurately predicted the HLA-A and HLA-B alleles for most subjects in the first cohort. In both the original and validation cohorts, the classifier was reported to diagnose cytomegalovirus status with high specificity and sensitivity. At a false discovery rate of 0.05, a later analysis linked approximately 18,000 TCR beta sequences to specific HLA alleles. The study listed 164 TCR beta chains as associated with cytomegalovirus. In a later analysis, several top co-occurrence clusters were reported to appear linked to parvovirus B19, influenza, CMV and Epstein-Barr virus. Assigning TCR associations to individual alleles was difficult when HLA alleles, especially DR and DQ, strongly co-occurred. In vitro tests confirmed that a few of the cytomegalovirus-associated TCR beta chains recognize cytomegalovirus antigens. A group of highly shared sequence variants was considered likely to be a technical artifact of the sequencing pipeline. Some IMGT-functional V segments, including TRBV6-2 and TRBV6-3, could not be distinguished by the 87-base-pair reads and were therefore excluded. In a later analysis, the rate of TCR association differed among HLA loci, with DRB1 alleles having the most associated TCRs and HLA-C alleles having the fewest. Linkage disequilibrium might explain the correlated functional status among segregating V segments, but an unknown experimental factor could not be excluded.

Between the V and J ends, shortened by 2 bases and 14 bases respectively, the junction contains 13 bases. The cysteine opens and the phenylalanine closes a CDR3 of 12 amino acids. Left in the record is the CDR3 DNA by itself, 36 bases read in frame from the first base. CDR1 and CDR2 were assigned from the germline V gene as SGHTA and FQGNSA. The sequence joins TRBV7-2 to TRBJ1-3, and possibly TRBD1, on 5 matching bases. The TCR was taken from a man aged 45-65 years in good health and CMV-seronegative. The sequenced sample was PBMCs. Read as DNA, the sequence is TGTGCCAGCAGCTTAATGGGGCACTCCCTATATTTT. Its protein reads: CASSLMGHSLYF.